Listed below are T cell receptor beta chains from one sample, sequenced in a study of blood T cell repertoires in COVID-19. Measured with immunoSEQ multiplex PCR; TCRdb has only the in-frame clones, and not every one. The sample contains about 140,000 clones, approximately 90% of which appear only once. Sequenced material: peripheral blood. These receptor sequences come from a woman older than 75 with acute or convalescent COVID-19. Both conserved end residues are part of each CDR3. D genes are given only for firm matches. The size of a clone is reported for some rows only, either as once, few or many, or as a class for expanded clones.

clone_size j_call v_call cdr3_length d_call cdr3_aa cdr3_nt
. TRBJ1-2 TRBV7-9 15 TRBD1 CASSPWDRLLYGYTF TGTGCCAGCAGCCCCTGGGACAGGTTACTATATGGCTACACCTTC
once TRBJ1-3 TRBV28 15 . CASSLRGLRGNTIYF TGTGCCAGCAGTTTACGAGGCTTGAGGGGAAACACCATATATTTT
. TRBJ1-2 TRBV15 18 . CATSRDTRKTILNYGYTF TGTGCCACCAGCAGAGATACTAGGAAAACGATTCTTAACTATGGCTACACCTTC
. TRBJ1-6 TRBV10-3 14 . CAISETVSNSPLHF TGTGCCATCAGTGAGACAGTTTCCAATTCACCCCTCCACTTT
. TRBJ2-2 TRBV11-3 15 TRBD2 CASSSTRGGTGELFF TGTGCCAGCAGTTCCACCCGGGGAGGGACCGGGGAGCTGTTTTTT
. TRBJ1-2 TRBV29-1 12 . CSVVSPTGGYTF TGCAGCGTTGTATCTCCGACAGGAGGCTACACCTTC
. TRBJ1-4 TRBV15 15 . CATSRDAGLNEKLFF TGTGCCACCAGCAGAGATGCGGGTCTTAATGAAAAACTGTTTTTT
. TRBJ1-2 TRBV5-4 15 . CASSLGITPNYGYTF TGTGCCAGCAGCTTGGGAATCACACCTAACTATGGCTACACCTTC
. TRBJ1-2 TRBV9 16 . CASSVGGATSYYGYTF TGTGCCAGCAGCGTAGGTGGGGCTACATCTTACTATGGCTACACCTTC
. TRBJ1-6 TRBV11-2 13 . CASSLDLHSPLHF TGTGCCAGCAGCTTAGATCTCCATTCACCCCTCCACTTT
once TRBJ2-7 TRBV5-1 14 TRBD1 CASSLGTGAVEQYF TGCGCCAGCAGCTTAGGGACAGGGGCTGTCGAGCAGTACTTC
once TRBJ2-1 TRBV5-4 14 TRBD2 CASSLGRGGHEQFF TGTGCCAGCAGCTTGGGTCGGGGGGGCCATGAGCAGTTCTTC
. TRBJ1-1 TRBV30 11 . CAWDVRTEAFF TGTGCCTGGGATGTGAGAACTGAAGCTTTCTTT
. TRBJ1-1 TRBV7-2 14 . CASSLQGPYTEAFF TGTGCCAGCAGCTTGCAGGGGCCATACACTGAAGCTTTCTTT
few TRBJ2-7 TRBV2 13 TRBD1 CASAGQGTYEQYF TGTGCCAGCGCAGGACAGGGAACCTACGAGCAGTACTTC
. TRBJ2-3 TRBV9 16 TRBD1 CASSATGQAFQDTQYF TGTGCCAGCAGCGCGACGGGACAGGCCTTCCAAGATACGCAGTATTTT
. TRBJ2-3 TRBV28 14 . CASSTGVGADTQYF TGTGCCAGCAGCACGGGAGTAGGCGCAGATACGCAGTATTTT
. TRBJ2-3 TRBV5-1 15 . CASSLGGRSTDTQYF TGCGCCAGCAGCTTGGGTGGCCGTAGCACAGATACGCAGTATTTT
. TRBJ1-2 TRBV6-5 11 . CASRKNGGYTF TGTGCCAGCAGAAAGAACGGGGGCTACACCTTC
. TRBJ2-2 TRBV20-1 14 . CSASLAGNTGELFF TGCAGTGCTAGTTTGGCGGGGAACACCGGGGAGCTGTTTTTT
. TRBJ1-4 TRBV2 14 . CASSEGGAKEKLFF TGTGCCAGCAGTGAAGGGGGAGCCAAGGAAAAACTGTTTTTT
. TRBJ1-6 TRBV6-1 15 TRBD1 CASSEGTGFNSPLHF TGTGCCAGCAGTGAAGGGACAGGCTTTAATTCACCCCTCCACTTT
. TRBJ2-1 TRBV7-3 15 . CASSLVARVGSEQFF TGTGCCAGCAGCTTAGTCGCCAGGGTAGGTAGTGAGCAGTTCTTC
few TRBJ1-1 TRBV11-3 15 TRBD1 CASSLGQDRNTEAFF TGTGCCAGCAGCCTCGGACAGGATCGTAACACTGAAGCTTTCTTT
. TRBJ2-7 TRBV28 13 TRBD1 CASTRDSSYEQYF TGTGCCAGCACCAGGGACAGCTCCTACGAGCAGTACTTC
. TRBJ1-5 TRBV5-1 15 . CASSPRGGSNQPQHF TGCGCCAGCAGCCCGCGAGGGGGAAGCAATCAGCCCCAGCATTTT
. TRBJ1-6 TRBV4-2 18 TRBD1 CASSQALPPGGDNSPLHF TGTGCCAGCAGCCAAGCCCTACCACCAGGGGGCGATAATTCACCCCTCCACTTT
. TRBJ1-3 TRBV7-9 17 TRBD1 CASSARAPDREGNTIYF TGTGCCAGCAGCGCGCGGGCCCCTGACAGGGAGGGAAACACCATATATTTT
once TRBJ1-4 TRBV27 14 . CASSLLGGYEKLFF TGTGCCAGCAGTTTACTTGGAGGTTATGAAAAACTGTTTTTT
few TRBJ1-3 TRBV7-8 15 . CASSWGREGGNTIYF TGTGCCAGCAGCTGGGGGAGGGAGGGAGGAAACACCATATATTTT
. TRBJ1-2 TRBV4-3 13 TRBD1 CASSQPTGDGYTF TGCGCCAGCAGCCAACCGACAGGGGATGGCTACACCTTC
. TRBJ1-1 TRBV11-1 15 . CASSSRVYMNTEAFF TGTGCCAGCAGCTCCAGGGTGTACATGAACACTGAAGCTTTCTTT
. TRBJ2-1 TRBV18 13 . CASSPGRRDEQFF TGTGCCAGCTCACCAGGGAGGAGGGATGAGCAGTTCTTC